The entry below gives a single TCR beta chain sequence along with its context. This entry comes from a study of blood T cell repertoires in COVID-19. Overall study: The United States, Italy and Spain were the sources of the acute and convalescent COVID-19 samples. The cDNA or gDNA used as material had been derived from T cells, B-cell-depleted T cells, or PBMCs.

Authors' processing steps: Amplifying reference gene primers gave estimates of nucleated cell counts. Using immunoSEQ multiplex PCR, the repertoire was profiled, and TCRdb retains in-frame clones only, with some absent. V, J and clone size derive from that table, while D and trimming were established from the DNA sequence. The data show about 150,000 clones, around 79% seen once. Germline loops: CDR1 SNHLY, CDR2 FYNNEI. This CDR3 spans 14 amino acids. Losses at the gene ends were 7 bases for V and 8 bases for J; bases not matched to a gene: 9. The sample comprised peripheral blood. The sequence came from a man aged 80 or over with acute or convalescent COVID-19. This chain uses TRBV2 with TRBJ2-1; 9 positions match TRBD1. In nucleotides, the CDR3 is TGTGCCAGCAAGCCGGGACAGGGAAGGGATGAGCAGTTCTTC. This encodes CASKPGQGRDEQFF.